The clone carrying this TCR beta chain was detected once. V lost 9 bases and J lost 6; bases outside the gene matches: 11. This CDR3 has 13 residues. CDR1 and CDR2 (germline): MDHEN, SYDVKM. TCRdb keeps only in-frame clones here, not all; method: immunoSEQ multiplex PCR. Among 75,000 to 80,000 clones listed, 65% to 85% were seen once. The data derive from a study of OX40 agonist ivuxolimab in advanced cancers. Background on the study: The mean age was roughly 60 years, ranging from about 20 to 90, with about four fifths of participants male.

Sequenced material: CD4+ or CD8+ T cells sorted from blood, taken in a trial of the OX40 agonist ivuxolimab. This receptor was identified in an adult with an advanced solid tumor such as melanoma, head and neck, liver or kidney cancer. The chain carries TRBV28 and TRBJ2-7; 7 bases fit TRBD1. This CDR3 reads CASTGQPSFEQYF. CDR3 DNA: TGTGCCAGTACGGGACAGCCGAGCTTCGAGCAGTACTTC.